This T cell receptor beta chain appears in the sequencing data of a study of CD8 T cells in ankylosing spondylitis. The J segment lost 9 bases and the V segment lost 3 bases, leaving 7 bases of the junction unmatched. Germline CDR1 DFQATT, CDR2 SNEGSKA (reference sequence). This CDR3 has 13 residues. This clonotype was observed a few times. TCRdb redid the calling of the 5' RACE reads with MiXCR, one entry per CDR3 protein. The sample records about 140,000 distinct CDR3 sequences, 25% to 35% being singletons. The sequenced material came from synovial fluid, either unsorted or a sorted T cell fraction (not recorded which). The chain uses TRBV20-1 and TRBJ2-1, with 8 bases fitting TRBD1. This sequence originates from a male donor with ankylosing spondylitis. CDR3 nucleotide sequence: TGCAGTGCTAGCTCGCAGGGGGCGCGTGAGCAGTTCTTC. It encodes CSASSQGAREQFF.